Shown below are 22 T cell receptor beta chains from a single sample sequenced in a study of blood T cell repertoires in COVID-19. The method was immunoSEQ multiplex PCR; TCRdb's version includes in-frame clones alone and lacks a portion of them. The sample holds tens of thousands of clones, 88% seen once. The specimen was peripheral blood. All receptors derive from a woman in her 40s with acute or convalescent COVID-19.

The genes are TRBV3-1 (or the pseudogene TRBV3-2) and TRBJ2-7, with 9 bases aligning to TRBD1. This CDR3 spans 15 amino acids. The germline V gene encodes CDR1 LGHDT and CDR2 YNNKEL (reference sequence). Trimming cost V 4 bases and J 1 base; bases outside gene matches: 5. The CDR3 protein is CASSPRQGESYEQYF. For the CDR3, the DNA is TGTGCCAGCAGCCCAAGACAGGGGGAGTCCTACGAGCAGTACTTC.

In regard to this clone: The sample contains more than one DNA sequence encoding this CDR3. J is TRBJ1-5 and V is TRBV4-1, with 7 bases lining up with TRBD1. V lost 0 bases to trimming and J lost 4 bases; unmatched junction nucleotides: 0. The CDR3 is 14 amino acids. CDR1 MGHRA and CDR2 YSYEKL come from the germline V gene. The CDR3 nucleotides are TGCGCCAGCAGCCAAGACAGGGGGAATCAGCCCCAGCATTTT. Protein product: CASSQDRGNQPQHF.

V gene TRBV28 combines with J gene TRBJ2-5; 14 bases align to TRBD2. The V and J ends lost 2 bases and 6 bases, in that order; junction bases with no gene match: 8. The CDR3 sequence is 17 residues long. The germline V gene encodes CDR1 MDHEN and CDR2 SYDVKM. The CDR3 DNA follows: TGTGCCAGCAGTTTAAGACTAGCGGGAGGGCCCGGAAAGACCCAGTACTTC. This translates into CASSLRLAGGPGKTQYF.

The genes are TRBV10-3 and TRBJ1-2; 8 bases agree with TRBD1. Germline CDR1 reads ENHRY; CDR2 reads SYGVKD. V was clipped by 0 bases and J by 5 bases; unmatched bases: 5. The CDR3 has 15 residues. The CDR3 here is CAISESRQGAYGYTF. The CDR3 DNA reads TGTGCCATCAGTGAGTCGCGGCAGGGGGCGTATGGCTACACCTTC.

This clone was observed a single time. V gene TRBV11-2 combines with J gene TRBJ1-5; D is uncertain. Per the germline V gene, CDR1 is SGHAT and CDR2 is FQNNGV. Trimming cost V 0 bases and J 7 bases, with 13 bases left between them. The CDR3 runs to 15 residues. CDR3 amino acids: CASSLDTGLGQPQHF. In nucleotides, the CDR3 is TGTGCCAGCAGCTTAGATACGGGGTTGGGGCAGCCCCAGCATTTT. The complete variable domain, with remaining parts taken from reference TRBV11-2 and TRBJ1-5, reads EAGVAQSPRYKIIEKRQSVAFWCNPISGHATLYWYQQILGQGPKLLIQFQNNGVVDDSQLPKDRFSAERLKGVDSTLKIQPAKLEDSAVYLCASSLDTGLGQPQHFGDGTRLSIL.

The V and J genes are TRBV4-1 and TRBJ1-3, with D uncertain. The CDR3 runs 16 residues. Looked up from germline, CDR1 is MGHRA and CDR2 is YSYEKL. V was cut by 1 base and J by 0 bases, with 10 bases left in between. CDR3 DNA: TGCGCCAGCAGCCAAGGAGCCCGGAGCTCTGGAAACACCATATATTTT. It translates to CASSQGARSSGNTIYF.

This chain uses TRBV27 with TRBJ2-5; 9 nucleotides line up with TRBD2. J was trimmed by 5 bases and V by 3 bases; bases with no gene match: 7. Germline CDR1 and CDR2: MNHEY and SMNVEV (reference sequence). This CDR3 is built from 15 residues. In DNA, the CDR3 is TGTGCCAGCAGTTTCTTCGCGGGGGGGTGGGAGACCCAGTACTTC. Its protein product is CASSFFAGGWETQYF.

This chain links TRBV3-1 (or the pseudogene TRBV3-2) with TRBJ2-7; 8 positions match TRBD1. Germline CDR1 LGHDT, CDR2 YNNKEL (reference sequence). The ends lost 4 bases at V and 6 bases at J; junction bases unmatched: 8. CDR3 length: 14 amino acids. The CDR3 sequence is CASSLKGQGFEQYF. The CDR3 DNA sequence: TGTGCCAGCAGCCTTAAAGGACAGGGCTTCGAGCAGTACTTC.

CDR3 sequence: CASSQFRSRGEHGYTF. CDR3 DNA sequence: TGCGCCAGCAGCCAATTCCGGAGCAGGGGGGAACATGGCTACACCTTC. V is TRBV4-1 and J is TRBJ1-2; 7 bases line up with TRBD1. Germline V gene sequence: CDR1 MGHRA, CDR2 YSYEKL. Unmatched junction bases numbered 12, after V lost 2 bases and J lost 6 bases. CDR3 length: 16 residues.

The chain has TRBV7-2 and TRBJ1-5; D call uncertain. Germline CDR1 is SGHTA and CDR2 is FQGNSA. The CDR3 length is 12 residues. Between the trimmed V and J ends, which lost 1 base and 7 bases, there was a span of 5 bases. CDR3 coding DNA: TGTGCCAGCAGCTTAGTGGGCCAGCCCCAGCATTTT. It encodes CASSLVGQPQHF.

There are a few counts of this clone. The CDR3 sequence: CASSRRSSYNEQFF. CDR3 nucleotides: TGCGCCAGCAGTCGGAGAAGCTCCTACAATGAGCAGTTCTTC. V and J are TRBV23-1 and TRBJ2-1; unclear D gene. TRBV23-1 is treated as an ORF (open reading frame) with a function not yet certain. The V and J ends lost 4 bases and 0 bases respectively, with 7 bases between them. CDR3 length equals 14 residues.

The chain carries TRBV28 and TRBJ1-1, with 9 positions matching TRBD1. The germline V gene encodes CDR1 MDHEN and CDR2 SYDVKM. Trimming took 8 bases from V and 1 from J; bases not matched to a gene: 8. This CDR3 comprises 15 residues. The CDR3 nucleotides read TGTGCCAGCTATACAGGGGGCTTTTCGAACACTGAAGCTTTCTTT. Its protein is CASYTGGFSNTEAFF.

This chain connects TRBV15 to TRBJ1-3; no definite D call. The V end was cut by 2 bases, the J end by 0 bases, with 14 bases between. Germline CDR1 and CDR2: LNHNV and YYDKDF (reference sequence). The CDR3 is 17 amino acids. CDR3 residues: CATSRPPGPVSGNTIYF. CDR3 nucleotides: TGTGCCACCAGCAGACCCCCTGGTCCAGTCTCTGGAAACACCATATATTTT.

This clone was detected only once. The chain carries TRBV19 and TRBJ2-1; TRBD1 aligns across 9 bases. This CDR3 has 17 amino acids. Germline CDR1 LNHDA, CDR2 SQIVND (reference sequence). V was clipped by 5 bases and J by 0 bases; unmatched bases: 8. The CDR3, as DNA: TGTGCCAGTAGTTTACCGGGACAGGGAATCTCCTACAATGAGCAGTTCTTC. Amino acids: CASSLPGQGISYNEQFF. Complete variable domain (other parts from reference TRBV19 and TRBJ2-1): DGGITQSPKYLFRKEGQNVTLSCEQNLNHDAMYWYRQDPGQGLRLIYYSQIVNDFQKGDIAEGYSVSREKKESFPLTVTSAQKNPTAFYLCASSLPGQGISYNEQFFGPGTRLTVL.

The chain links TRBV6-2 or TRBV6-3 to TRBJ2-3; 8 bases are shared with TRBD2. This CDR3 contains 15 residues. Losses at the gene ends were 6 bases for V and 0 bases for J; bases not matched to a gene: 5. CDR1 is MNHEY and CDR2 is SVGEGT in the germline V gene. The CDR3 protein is CASSLLAASTDTQYF. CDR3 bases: TGTGCCAGCAGCCTACTAGCGGCTAGCACAGATACGCAGTATTTT.

In DNA form, the CDR3 reads TGCGCCAGCAGCCAAGATGAGGGGGCAAAAGCTACTGGGGCCAACGTCCTGACTTTC. Translated, it gives CASSQDEGAKATGANVLTF. The chain combines TRBV4-1 with TRBJ2-6; the match to TRBD1 covers 7 bases. The CDR3 is 19 amino acids. Germline V lookup: CDR1 MGHRA, CDR2 YSYEKL. V was clipped by 0 bases and J by 2 bases; unmatched bases: 10.

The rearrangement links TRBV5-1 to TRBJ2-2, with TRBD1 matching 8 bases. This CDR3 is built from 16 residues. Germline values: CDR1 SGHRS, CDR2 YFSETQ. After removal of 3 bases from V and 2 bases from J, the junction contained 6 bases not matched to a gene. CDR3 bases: TGCGCCAGCAGCTCGGACAGGGACTTAAACACCGGGGAGCTGTTTTTT. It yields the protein CASSSDRDLNTGELFF.

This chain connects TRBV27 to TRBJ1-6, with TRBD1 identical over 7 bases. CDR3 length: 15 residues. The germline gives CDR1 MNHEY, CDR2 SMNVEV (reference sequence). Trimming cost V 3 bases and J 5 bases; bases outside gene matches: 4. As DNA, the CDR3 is TGTGCCAGCAGTTTCCTCAGGGGGGATAATTCACCCCTCCACTTT. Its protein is CASSFLRGDNSPLHF.

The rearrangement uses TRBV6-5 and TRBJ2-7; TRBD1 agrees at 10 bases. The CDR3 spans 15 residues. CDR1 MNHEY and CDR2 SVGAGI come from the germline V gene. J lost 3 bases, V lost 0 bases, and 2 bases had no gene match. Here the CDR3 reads CASSYSRDRGYEQYF. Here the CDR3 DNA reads TGTGCCAGCAGTTACTCACGGGACAGGGGCTACGAGCAGTACTTC.

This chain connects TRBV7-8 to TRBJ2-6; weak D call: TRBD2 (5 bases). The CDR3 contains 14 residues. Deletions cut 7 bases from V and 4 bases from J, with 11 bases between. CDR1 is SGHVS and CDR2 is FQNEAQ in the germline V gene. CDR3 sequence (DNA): TGTGCCAGCAATGGTGGAGGAGGGGCCAACGTCCTGACTTTC. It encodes CASNGGGGANVLTF.

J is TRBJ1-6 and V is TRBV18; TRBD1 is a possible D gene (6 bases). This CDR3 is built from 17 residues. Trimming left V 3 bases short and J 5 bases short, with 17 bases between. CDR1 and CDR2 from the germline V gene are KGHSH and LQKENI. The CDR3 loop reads CASSPIMQGTDNSPLHF. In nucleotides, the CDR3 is TGTGCCAGCTCACCGATCATGCAGGGGACCGATAATTCACCCCTCCACTTT.

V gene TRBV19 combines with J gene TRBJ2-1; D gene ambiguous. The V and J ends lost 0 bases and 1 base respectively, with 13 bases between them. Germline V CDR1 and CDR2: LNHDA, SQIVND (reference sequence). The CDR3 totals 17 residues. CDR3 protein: CASSIDIGSQSYNEQFF. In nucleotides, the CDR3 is TGTGCCAGTAGTATAGATATCGGGTCTCAATCCTACAATGAGCAGTTCTTC.